The 27 T cell receptor beta chains given below trace back to one sample, sequenced in a study of blood T cell repertoires in COVID-19. Clones were sequenced by immunoSEQ multiplex PCR, and TCRdb holds only the in-frame ones, with some missing. The sample has tens of thousands of clones, roughly 90% seen once. The sequenced material came from peripheral blood. These TCRs come from a human donor in a cohort sampled during active COVID-19.

The genes are TRBV5-6 and TRBJ1-2; D unclear. This CDR3 comprises 14 residues. Germline lookup yields CDR1 SGHDT and CDR2 YYEEEE. Trimming removed 0 bases from V and 2 bases from J, with 8 bases in between. CDR3 in DNA: TGTGCCAGCAGCTTGGGACTTCGGAACTATGGCTACACCTTC. Its translation: CASSLGLRNYGYTF.

J is TRBJ1-3 and V is TRBV5-1, with a possible D match to TRBD1 (5 bases). CDR1 and CDR2 from the germline V gene are SGHRS and YFSETQ. The CDR3 loop spans 13 amino acids. With 3 bases removed from V and 7 bases from J, the gap between germline ends came to 11 bases. The CDR3 nucleotides read TGCGCCAGCAGCTCGGACATGCGGAACACCATATATTTT. Its translation: CASSSDMRNTIYF.

The chain combines TRBV7-8 with TRBJ2-3; the D gene is possibly TRBD1 (6 bases). The CDR3 is made up of 16 amino acids. Germline V gene lookup returns CDR1 SGHVS and CDR2 FQNEAQ. V was clipped by 6 bases and J by 0 bases, with 16 bases between them. The CDR3 DNA is TGTGCCAGCAGAAACAGGGCGGCTCCTAGCACAGATACGCAGTATTTT. It is translated as CASRNRAAPSTDTQYF.

This clone was counted only a few times. The rearrangement joins TRBV11-3 to TRBJ2-1; possible D gene TRBD2, 6 bases. Trimming took 5 bases from V and 3 from J, leaving 17 bases between them. The CDR3 consists of 16 residues. CDR1 is SGHNT and CDR2 is YENEEA in the germline V gene. CDR3 nucleotide sequence: TGTGCCAGCAGCCCCTTCCGGGGGTCTAACTACAATGAGCAGTTCTTC. Translated: CASSPFRGSNYNEQFF.

This chain uses TRBV3-1 (or the pseudogene TRBV3-2) with TRBJ2-1; possibly TRBD2 for D (5 bases). This CDR3 contains 13 residues. Germline-derived CDR1 and CDR2 are LGHDT and YNNKEL (reference sequence). V lost 4 bases and J 10 bases, leaving 14 bases between the germline ends. The CDR3, as DNA: TGTGCCAGCAGCCCAAGCGTCGAGGGAGAGCAGTTCTTC. Residues: CASSPSVEGEQFF.

The chain couples TRBV6-5 to TRBJ2-1; D unresolved. In germline, CDR1 is MNHEY, CDR2 SVGAGI. CDR3 length: 14 residues. Trimming stripped 0 bases from V and 6 bases from J, with 9 bases between. The CDR3 reads CASSYSRVSNEQFF. As DNA, the CDR3 is TGTGCCAGCAGTTACTCGAGAGTCTCCAATGAGCAGTTCTTC.

This chain links TRBV7-6 with TRBJ2-3; possible D gene TRBD2, 7 bases. Germline CDR1 and CDR2: SGHVS and FNYEAQ. The CDR3 contains 15 residues. Trimming removed 5 bases at V and 2 bases at J, with 14 bases between. CDR3 residues: CASSPRGAYTDTQYF. CDR3 nucleotide sequence: TGTGCCAGCAGCCCCCGGGGGGCCTACACAGATACGCAGTATTTT. Combining the CDR3 with reference TRBV7-6 and TRBJ2-3 gives the whole variable domain GAGVSQSPRYKVTKRGQDVALRCDPISGHVSLYWYRQALGQGPEFLTYFNYEAQQDKSGLPNDRFSAERPEGSISTLTIQRTEQRDSAMYRCASSPRGAYTDTQYFGPGTRLTVL.

In DNA form, the CDR3 reads TGTGCCAGCAGCCAAGTCTCCCGACGAGGGGCTTTCTTT. Translated: CASSQVSRRGAFF. The rearrangement joins TRBV3-1 (or the pseudogene TRBV3-2) to TRBJ1-1, with no clear D. In germline, CDR1 is LGHDT, CDR2 YNNKEL (reference sequence). V was shortened by 1 base and J by 11 bases, with 14 bases between the two germline ends. The CDR3 loop spans 13 amino acids.

In its sample, this clone was seen a few times. The chain combines TRBV19 with TRBJ1-6; D not certain. The CDR3 runs to 14 residues. Between the trimmed V and J ends, which lost 3 bases and 10 bases, there was a span of 13 bases. Germline V CDR1 and CDR2: LNHDA, SQIVND (reference sequence). The CDR3 loop is CASSIQSDRSPLHF. As DNA, the CDR3 is TGTGCCAGTAGTATTCAGAGCGACCGGTCACCCCTCCACTTT.

The chain is built from TRBV6-5 and TRBJ1-2; the D is unclear. CDR1 is MNHEY, CDR2 SVGAGI, per germline. The CDR3 is 14 residues long. Trimming shortened V by 2 bases and J by 0 bases, and 7 bases separated the two germline ends. CDR3 residues: CASSYGGANYGYTF. The CDR3 DNA follows: TGTGCCAGCAGTTACGGAGGAGCTAACTATGGCTACACCTTC.

The chain has TRBV5-4 and TRBJ2-1, with 14 bases lining up with TRBD2. V shed 4 bases, J shed 1 base, and the junction held 7 bases outside the gene matches. The CDR3 is 18 amino acids. CDR1 and CDR2 from the germline V gene are SGHNT and YYREEE (reference sequence). CDR3 sequence reads: CASSPTSGGAFSYNEQFF. The CDR3 nucleotides read TGTGCCAGCAGCCCGACTAGCGGGGGGGCTTTTTCCTACAATGAGCAGTTCTTC.

The chain links TRBV2 to TRBJ1-2; D unresolved. V was cut by 6 bases and J by 7 bases, with 15 bases left in between. CDR1 SNHLY and CDR2 FYNNEI come from the germline V gene. The CDR3 sequence is 13 residues long. For the CDR3, the DNA is TGTGCCAGCAGGGCAACCCCAACCAGTGGCTACACCTTC. Amino acids: CASRATPTSGYTF.

This rearrangement joins TRBV5-1 to TRBJ1-1; 10 positions agree with TRBD1. This CDR3 region has 16 residues. J gave up 4 bases and V 0 bases, and 6 bases lay outside the gene matches. Germline V CDR1 and CDR2: SGHRS, YFSETQ. CDR3 nucleotide sequence: TGCGCCAGCAGCTTGGGAGACAGGGGGCCGGGCACTGAAGCTTTCTTT. Its protein product is CASSLGDRGPGTEAFF.

The rearrangement links TRBV2 to TRBJ1-2, with D possibly being TRBD1 (5 bases). Germline loops: CDR1 SNHLY, CDR2 FYNNEI. There are 15 residues in the CDR3. V lost 4 bases to trimming and J lost 3 bases, with 15 bases between them. CDR3 sequence: CASSGGRRADYGYTF. CDR3 DNA: TGTGCCAGCAGTGGGGGCAGGAGGGCCGACTATGGCTACACCTTC. Filled out from reference TRBV2 and TRBJ1-2, the complete variable domain reads EPEVTQTPSHQVTQMGQEVILRCVPISNHLYFYWYRQILGQKVEFLVSFYNNEISEKSEIFDDQFSVERPDGSNFTLKIRSTKLEDSAMYFCASSGGRRADYGYTFGSGTRLTVV.

The CDR3 bases are TGTGCCAGCAGCGTCGAGGGAGATACGCAGTATTTT. Translating it yields CASSVEGDTQYF. The chain has TRBV3-1 (or the pseudogene TRBV3-2) and TRBJ2-3; the D gene is possibly TRBD2 (5 bases). Germline V gene lookup returns CDR1 LGHDT and CDR2 YNNKEL (reference sequence). This CDR3 is 12 amino acids long. Between the trimmed V and J ends, which lost 5 bases and 5 bases, there was a span of 8 bases.

The chain links TRBV11-2 to TRBJ2-7, with TRBD1 matching over 9 bases. The CDR3 has 15 amino acids. The V segment lost 5 bases and the J segment 5 bases; nucleotides outside the gene matches: 10. Germline assignment: CDR1 SGHAT and CDR2 FQNNGV. The CDR3 loop is CASSAGGTGYHEQYF. The CDR3 coding sequence is TGTGCCAGCAGCGCCGGGGGGACAGGGTACCACGAGCAGTACTTC.

CDR3 in DNA: TGTGCCAGTAGTATGGTACAGGCTAATTCACCCCTCCACTTT. This gives the protein CASSMVQANSPLHF. The chain couples TRBV19 to TRBJ1-6, with a weak D call TRBD1 (5 bases). The V gene lost 3 bases and the J gene lost 6 bases, with 9 bases spanning the gap. CDR1 LNHDA and CDR2 SQIVND come from the germline V gene (reference sequence). The CDR3 spans 14 residues.

This chain links TRBV4-3 with TRBJ2-1; 8 nucleotides align to TRBD1. This CDR3 comprises 14 residues. Germline assignment: CDR1 LGHNA and CDR2 YSLEER. Trimming removed 4 bases from V and 13 bases from J; junction bases left unmatched: 12. CDR3 bases: TGCGCCAGCAGCCCGCAACGGACAGGGTTAGTACAGTTCTTC. Translation: CASSPQRTGLVQFF.

The chain carries TRBV7-2 and TRBJ2-7, with D perhaps matching TRBD1 (5 bases). V was trimmed by 4 bases and J by 4 bases, leaving 14 bases between them. Germline values: CDR1 SGHTA, CDR2 FQGNSA. CDR3 length: 14 amino acids. CDR3 nucleotide sequence: TGTGCCAGCAGCTCCGGACACCCGCCTTACGAGCAGTACTTC. As protein: CASSSGHPPYEQYF.

The V call is TRBV4-2, the J call TRBJ1-5; 7 bases are a match to TRBD1. Germline lookup yields CDR1 LGHNA and CDR2 YNFKEQ. The CDR3 is made up of 14 amino acids. J lost 13 bases, V lost 4 bases, and 13 bases had no gene match. The CDR3, as DNA: TGTGCCAGCAGCCCCGAAGAGGGGACAGTAAAGCAGCATTTT. It specifies CASSPEEGTVKQHF.

The V gene is TRBV7-8, the J gene TRBJ1-1; 7 nucleotides agree with TRBD1. Germline CDR1 is SGHVS and CDR2 is FQNEAQ. The CDR3 runs 15 residues. With 4 bases clipped from V and 9 bases from J, the junction kept 14 bases outside the gene matches. The CDR3 DNA reads as TGTGCCAGCAGCTCGATCCAGGCCATGGACAGGAAAGCTTTCTTT. Translation gives CASSSIQAMDRKAFF.

This clone was observed a single time. The rearrangement uses TRBV6-1 and TRBJ2-1, with D maybe TRBD2 (7 bases). Looked up from germline, CDR1 is MNHNS and CDR2 is SASEGT. V was clipped by 2 bases and J by 2 bases, with 10 bases between them. The CDR3 totals 15 residues. The CDR3 DNA follows: TGTGCCAGCAGTGAACGGGGGGCTACCTACAATGAGCAGTTCTTC. Translated, it gives CASSERGATYNEQFF.

The gene calls are TRBV7-9 and TRBJ2-3, with 7 bases identical to TRBD2. The CDR3 contains 15 residues. The germline CDR1 and CDR2 sequences are SEHNR and FQNEAQ (reference sequence). V gave up 2 bases and J gave up 5 bases; unmatched junction bases: 7. Written as DNA, the CDR3 is TGTGCCAGCAGCTTACCTTCCGGCGGGGGAGATACGCAGTATTTT. Protein product: CASSLPSGGGDTQYF.

The chain has TRBV5-4 and TRBJ2-2, with a weak D call TRBD1 (5 bases). Germline values: CDR1 SGHNT, CDR2 YYREEE (reference sequence). Between the trimmed V and J ends, which lost 5 bases and 7 bases, there was a span of 18 bases. CDR3 length equals 15 residues. The CDR3 nucleotides read TGTGCCAGCAGTATCCGGGCAGGGTTGGACGGGGAGCTGTTTTTT. Amino acids: CASSIRAGLDGELFF.

The chain has TRBV13 and TRBJ1-5, with D possibly being TRBD1 (5 bases). CDR1 is PRHDT, CDR2 FYEKMQ, per germline (reference sequence). V was shortened by 0 bases and J by 0 bases, with 6 bases between the two germline ends. The length of the CDR3 is 15 residues. The CDR3 here is CASSLGGDSNQPQHF. DNA of the CDR3: TGTGCCAGCAGCTTAGGAGGGGATAGCAATCAGCCCCAGCATTTT.

Details on this clone: One junction end disagrees with the germline gene, perhaps due to a read error. The chain recombines TRBV7-7 with TRBJ2-1; 14 nucleotides line up with TRBD2. This CDR3 is 17 amino acids long. CDR1 and CDR2 (germline): SSHAT, FNYEAQ (reference sequence). CDR3 sequence reads: CASSSGRLAGGMNEQFF. DNA for the CDR3: TGTGCTAGCAGCTCTGGAAGACTAGCGGGGGGGATGAATGAGCAGTTCTTC.

The chain uses TRBV13 and TRBJ2-3; TRBD2 matches at 13 bases. Germline V lookup: CDR1 PRHDT, CDR2 FYEKMQ (reference sequence). This CDR3 contains 16 residues. The junction had 5 bases not matched to a gene; V was cut back by 4 bases and J by 4 bases. The CDR3 DNA reads TGTGCCAGCAGCTCCCGGACTAGCGGGAGATCAGATACGCAGTATTTT. This translates into CASSSRTSGRSDTQYF.